The 14 T cell receptor beta chains below come from one sample, sequenced in a study of early T cells in non-severe SARS-CoV-2 infection. A single record per CDR3 protein comes from TCRdb applying MiXCR to the 5' RACE reads. The sample yields approximately 23,000 distinct CDR3 sequences, 4% to 4.5% seen once. Sequencing was done on a sample of whole blood. The origin of the receptors is an adult who was a healthcare worker with PCR-confirmed SARS-CoV-2 infection or an uninfected control (not recorded which).

By proportion, this clonotype is medium-sized (0.01 to 0.1%). The chain joins TRBV5-4 to TRBJ2-3; D gene uncertain. Trimming took off 3 bases at V and 3 bases at J, with 11 bases between the two ends. The CDR3 contains 14 residues. The V gene's germline CDR1 is SGHNT and CDR2 YYREEE (reference sequence). The CDR3 is CASSSQRKTDTQYF. Written as DNA, the CDR3 is TGTGCCAGCAGCTCTCAGAGAAAAACAGATACGCAGTATTTT. The full variable domain, in which reference TRBV5-4 and TRBJ2-3 provide the parts outside the CDR3, is ETGVTQSPTHLIKTRGQQVTLRCSSQSGHNTVSWYQQALGQGPQFIFQYYREEENGRGNFPPRFSGLQFPNYSSELNVNALELDDSALYLCASSSQRKTDTQYFGPGTRLTVL.

This clonotype counts as medium-sized. V and J are TRBV28 and TRBJ2-1; D possibly corresponds to TRBD2 (5 bases). Trimming took 3 bases from V and 0 from J, leaving 15 bases between them. CDR3 size: 17 residues. Germline CDR1 reads MDHEN; CDR2 reads SYDVKM. The CDR3 region has the DNA TGTGCCAGCAGTTTCCCCCATTCCGGGGACTCCTACAATGAGCAGTTCTTC. Amino acids: CASSFPHSGDSYNEQFF.

This clonotype occurred many times. The CDR3 loop reads CASQKGRGYLEQYF. CDR3 DNA: TGTGCCAGCCAAAAAGGCAGGGGGTACCTCGAGCAGTACTTC. The V gene is TRBV7-2, the J gene TRBJ2-7; 7 bases are a match to TRBD1. The CDR3 is 14 amino acids. The V gene's germline CDR1 is SGHTA and CDR2 FQGNSA. Trimming took 8 bases from V and 6 from J; bases not matched to a gene: 13.

This clonotype was detected ten times or more. J is TRBJ1-1 and V is TRBV7-2; 12 bases agree with TRBD1. Germline CDR1 reads SGHTA; CDR2 reads FQGNSA. CDR3 length equals 17 residues. Trimming removed 2 bases from V and 6 bases from J; junction bases left unmatched: 10. CDR3: CASSLTGTGGIRSEAFF. CDR3 nucleotides: TGTGCCAGCAGCTTAACGGGGACAGGGGGCATAAGGTCTGAAGCTTTCTTT.

This clonotype came up many times. The chain links TRBV7-2 to TRBJ1-5; a possible D gene is TRBD1 (6 bases). Germline loops: CDR1 SGHTA, CDR2 FQGNSA. The length of the CDR3 is 17 residues. Trimming pared 5 bases from V and 4 bases from J, leaving 21 bases between. The CDR3 spells CASSISGTLTVNQPQHF. Written as DNA, the CDR3 is TGTGCCAGCAGCATATCCGGGACACTGACTGTTAATCAGCCCCAGCATTTT.

In this sample, this clonotype turned up many times. V usage is TRBV20-1 and J usage is TRBJ1-3; D call uncertain. This CDR3 has 16 amino acids. Trimming stripped 5 bases from V and 0 bases from J, with 17 bases between. Germline CDR1 and CDR2: DFQATT and SNEGSKA (reference sequence). CDR3 region: CSAPRSGPGSGNTIYF. The CDR3, as DNA: TGCAGTGCTCCGCGGTCAGGCCCTGGCTCTGGAAACACCATATATTTT.

This clonotype was detected ten times or more. V is TRBV12-3 or TRBV12-4 and J is TRBJ1-1, with a tentative D call TRBD1 (6 bases). This CDR3 has 13 residues. The V end lost 2 bases, the J end lost 11 bases, and 15 bases lay between the germline ends. The CDR3 region has the DNA TGTGCCAGCAGTTTAAGTGGGGCAGGGGAGGCTTTCTTT. Translating gives CASSLSGAGEAFF.

There are many counts of this clonotype. The V and J genes are TRBV19 and TRBJ2-1, with TRBD2 matching over 10 bases. Per the germline V gene, CDR1 is LNHDA and CDR2 is SQIVND (reference sequence). The J segment lost 5 bases and the V segment lost 7 bases, leaving 8 bases of the junction unmatched. The CDR3 has 15 amino acids. The DNA for the CDR3 is TGTGCCAGTAAACAGCTAGCGGGGGACCACAATGAGCAGTTCTTC. This codes for CASKQLAGDHNEQFF.

In its sample, this clonotype ranks as medium-sized (0.01 to 0.1%). The CDR3 nucleotides read TGTGCCAGTAGCGCTGACCTGGGACGGACTAATGAAAAACTGTTTTTT. Translation: CASSADLGRTNEKLFF. The rearrangement uses TRBV19 and TRBJ1-4; the D gene is possibly TRBD1 (5 bases). The CDR3 contains 16 residues. With 6 bases removed from V and 2 bases from J, the gap between germline ends came to 16 bases. From germline, CDR1 is LNHDA and CDR2 SQIVND (reference sequence).

At least ten counts were recorded for this clonotype. The chain has TRBV7-2 and TRBJ2-7; D might be TRBD1 (7 bases). Trimming removed 5 bases at V and 8 bases at J, with 16 bases between. The CDR3 has 13 amino acids. Germline V lookup: CDR1 SGHTA, CDR2 FQGNSA. The CDR3 reads CASSERGREQQYF. The DNA of the CDR3 is TGTGCCAGCAGCGAAAGGGGGCGGGAACAGCAGTACTTC.

The table lists this clonotype with many counts. This sequence joins TRBV7-9 and TRBJ1-4, with TRBD1 as a possible D gene (5 bases). CDR3 length equals 15 residues. Germline V lookup: CDR1 SEHNR, CDR2 FQNEAQ (reference sequence). V lost 5 bases, J lost 3 bases, and 13 bases lay in between. The CDR3 loop is CASSLETVANEKLFF. CDR3 in DNA: TGTGCCAGCAGCCTCGAGACAGTGGCTAATGAAAAACTGTTTTTT.

This clonotype was seen only a few times. The chain couples TRBV3-1 to TRBJ2-7; 12 bases are shared with TRBD1. The CDR3 runs 15 residues. V shed 5 bases and J 5 bases; nucleotides not matched to a gene: 7. The germline gives CDR1 LGHDT, CDR2 YNNKEL (reference sequence). In nucleotides, the CDR3 is TGTGCCAGCAGCTCGGGGACAGGGGGCAGGAACGAGCAGTACTTC. Its protein product is CASSSGTGGRNEQYF.

This clonotype is a singleton in its sample. The genes are TRBV9 and TRBJ2-3; 10 bases fit TRBD2. Trimming at V came to 4 bases and at J to 5 bases, leaving 7 bases not matched to a gene. The CDR3 runs to 15 residues. Germline V gene lookup returns CDR1 SGDLS and CDR2 YYNGEE. CDR3 nucleotides: TGTGCCAGCAGCCCTTCGGGACTAGCGAGAGATACGCAGTATTTT. It translates to CASSPSGLARDTQYF.

In its sample, this clonotype is medium-sized (0.01 to 0.1%). V is TRBV29-1 and J is TRBJ1-2; tentative D call: TRBD1 (5 bases). Between the trimmed V and J ends, which lost 7 bases and 5 bases, there was a span of 14 bases. The CDR3 length is 12 residues. Germline V gene data show CDR1 as SQVTM and CDR2 as ANQGSEA. CDR3 amino acids: CSAGSEGYGYTF. CDR3 DNA sequence: TGCAGCGCCGGATCCGAGGGGTATGGCTACACCTTC.